This entry is about one T cell receptor (beta chain). The sample comes from a study of OX40 agonist ivuxolimab in advanced cancers. Across the study: It was ivuxolimab, an agonistic anti-OX40 (CD134) antibody, that patients were treated with.

Clones were read by immunoSEQ multiplex PCR, and TCRdb kept only the in-frame ones, dropping some. The sample yields 14,000 or so clones, approximately 80% seen once. This CDR3 is built from 12 residues. Germline lookup yields CDR1 SGDLS and CDR2 YYNGEE. The V end was cut by 7 bases, the J end by 7 bases, with 14 bases between. This receptor was taken from an adult with an advanced solid tumor such as melanoma, head and neck, liver or kidney cancer. The chain combines TRBV9 with TRBJ1-1, with no clear D. This specimen was CD4+ or CD8+ T cells sorted from blood, taken in a trial of the OX40 agonist ivuxolimab. In nucleotides, the CDR3 is TGTGCCAGCCAAATGTCGGGTAATGAAGCTTTCTTT. Its translation: CASQMSGNEAFF.